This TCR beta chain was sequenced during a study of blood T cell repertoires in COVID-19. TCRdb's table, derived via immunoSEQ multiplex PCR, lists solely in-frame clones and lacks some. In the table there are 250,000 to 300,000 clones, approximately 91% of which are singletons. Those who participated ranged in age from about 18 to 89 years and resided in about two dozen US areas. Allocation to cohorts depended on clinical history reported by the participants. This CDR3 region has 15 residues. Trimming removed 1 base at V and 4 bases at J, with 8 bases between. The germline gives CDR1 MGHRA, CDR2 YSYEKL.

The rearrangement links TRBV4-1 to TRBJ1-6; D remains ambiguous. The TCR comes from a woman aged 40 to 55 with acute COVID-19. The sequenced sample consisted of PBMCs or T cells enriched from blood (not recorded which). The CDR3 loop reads CASSQVEGYNSPLHF. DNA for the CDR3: TGCGCCAGCAGCCAAGTGGAGGGATATAATTCACCCCTCCACTTT.